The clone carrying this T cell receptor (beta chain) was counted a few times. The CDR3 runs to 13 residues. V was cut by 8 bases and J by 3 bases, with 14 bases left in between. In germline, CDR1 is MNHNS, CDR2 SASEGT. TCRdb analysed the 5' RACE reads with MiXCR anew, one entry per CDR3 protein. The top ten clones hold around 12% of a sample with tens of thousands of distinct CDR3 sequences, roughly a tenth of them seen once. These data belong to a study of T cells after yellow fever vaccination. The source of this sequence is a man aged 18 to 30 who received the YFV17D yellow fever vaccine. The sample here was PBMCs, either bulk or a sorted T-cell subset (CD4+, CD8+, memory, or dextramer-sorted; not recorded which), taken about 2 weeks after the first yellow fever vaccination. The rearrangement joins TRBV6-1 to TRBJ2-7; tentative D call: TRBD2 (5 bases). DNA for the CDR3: TGTGCCAGCGGGAAGCGGCAGGACTACGAGCAGTACTTC. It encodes CASGKRQDYEQYF.